This T cell receptor (beta chain) appears in the sequencing data of a study of tumor T cells in aggressive B-cell lymphoma. Assay: immunoSEQ multiplex PCR; the TCRdb copy retains only in-frame clones and omits some. The table lists about 5,300 clones, 87% of them singletons, with 2.5% to 3.5% in the top ten. Germline CDR1 reads SGDLS; CDR2 reads YYNGEE. V lost 0 bases to trimming and J lost 3 bases; unmatched junction nucleotides: 6. The CDR3 has 16 residues. Sequencing input: tumor tissue. This TCR derives from an adult with diffuse large B cell lymphoma. The chain couples TRBV9 to TRBJ2-1; TRBD2 matches 7 bases. CDR3 loop: CASSVEQAGVYNEQFF. The CDR3 DNA follows: TGTGCCAGCAGCGTAGAGCAGGCGGGGGTCTACAATGAGCAGTTCTTC. Filled out from reference TRBV9 and TRBJ2-1, the complete variable domain reads DSGVTQTPKHLITATGQRVTLRCSPRSGDLSVYWYQQSLDQGLQFLIQYYNGEERAKGNILERFSAQQFPDLHSELNLSSLELGDSALYFCASSVEQAGVYNEQFFGPGTRLTVL.